This T cell receptor (beta chain) was found in a study of blood T cell repertoires in COVID-19. The overall study: Spain, Italy and the United States supplied samples that represented acute and convalescent COVID-19.

Repertoires were generated with immunoSEQ multiplex PCR, while TCRdb's copy carries only in-frame clones and drops some. This sample has about 320,000 clones, with 86% found just once. The CDR3 length is 15 residues. Trimming shortened V by 2 bases and J by 3 bases, and 14 bases separated the two germline ends. The V gene's germline CDR1 is MDHEN and CDR2 SYDVKM. Participant ages covered about 18 to 89 years across some 25 US areas. Clinical history reported by participants formed the basis on which cohorts were assigned. Cohort 3 donors were reported recovered after two negative PCRs, clearance, or symptom resolution.

The sequenced sample consisted of PBMCs or T cells enriched from blood (not recorded which). This clonotype originated in a woman under 30 who had recovered from COVID-19. The V gene is TRBV28, the J gene TRBJ2-7; weak D call: TRBD1 (5 bases). CDR3 coding DNA: TGTGCCAGCAGTTTAGTAGGGCAGGGATACTACGAGCAGTACTTC. This encodes CASSLVGQGYYEQYF.